Following are 26 T cell receptor beta chains from one sample sequenced in a study of post-analysis software for immune sequencing data. The study's findings and limits: Among 5 or 6 TRBV segments more frequent in patients than controls were TRBV5-6, TRBV5-1 and TRBV20-1.

cDNA libraries of TCR beta carried unique molecular identifiers. TCRdb reanalysed the PCR reads using MiXCR and keeps one entry per CDR3 protein. The repertoire holds around 770,000 distinct CDR3 sequences, with around 46% as singletons. These receptors have no identified antigens. Material: blood. These receptors all stem from a girl between 5 and 17 years old with multiple sclerosis.

The CDR3 nucleotides read TGTGCCACCAGCAGAGACCCAGCTCGGACTGAAGCTTTCTTT. It yields the protein CATSRDPARTEAFF. The genes are TRBV15 and TRBJ1-1, with no clear D. This CDR3 comprises 14 residues. Trimming left V 0 bases short and J 5 bases short, with 10 bases between. CDR1 LNHNV and CDR2 YYDKDF come from the germline V gene (reference sequence).

This clonotype came up a few times. This chain connects TRBV29-1 to TRBJ1-2, with D perhaps matching TRBD1 (5 bases). This CDR3 has 11 amino acids. Deletions cut 4 bases from V and 4 bases from J, with 7 bases between. Germline-derived CDR1 and CDR2 are SQVTM and ANQGSEA. As DNA, the CDR3 is TGCAGCGTTGTGCAGGGCTATGGCTACACCTTC. Translation gives CSVVQGYGYTF.

Comment on this clonotype: A junction end diverges from the germline sequence, so it may reflect a read error. This chain uses TRBV24-1 with TRBJ2-3; 13 nucleotides match TRBD2. CDR1 is KGHDR and CDR2 is SFDVKD in the germline V gene. The CDR3 contains 24 residues. For the CDR3, the DNA is TGTGCCACCAGTGATTTGGGGGGACTAGCGGGAAAAAAATCCCTCGAGGGCGGCACAGATACGCGGTATTTT. Encoded protein: CATSDLGGLAGKKSLEGGTDTRYF.

Only one count was recorded for this clonotype. This chain connects TRBV4-2 to TRBJ1-2, with 8 bases lining up with TRBD1. Germline V CDR1 and CDR2: LGHNA, YNFKEQ. The J segment lost 6 bases and the V segment lost 0 bases, leaving 6 bases of the junction unmatched. This CDR3 has 15 residues. CDR3: CASSQDFGQGDGYTF. The DNA of the CDR3 is TGTGCCAGCAGCCAAGATTTCGGACAGGGCGATGGCTACACCTTC.

This chain links TRBV20-1 with TRBJ1-6; D perhaps matches TRBD1 (6 bases). This CDR3 contains 14 residues. The V gene's germline CDR1 is DFQATT and CDR2 SNEGSKA (reference sequence). V was clipped by 3 bases and J by 9 bases, with 15 bases between them. CDR3 protein: CSARDMGRGSPLHF. The CDR3 bases are TGCAGTGCTAGGGATATGGGCAGGGGTTCACCCCTCCACTTT.

The chain recombines TRBV5-1 with TRBJ1-2, with unresolved D. V was shortened by 3 bases and J by 7 bases, with 13 bases between the two germline ends. This CDR3 spans 13 amino acids. From germline, CDR1 is SGHRS and CDR2 YFSETQ. The CDR3 here is CASSSGRGGGYTF. CDR3 in DNA: TGCGCCAGCAGCTCCGGACGCGGTGGTGGCTACACCTTC.

This clonotype was seen a few times. One end of the junction is discordant with germline, which a read error may explain. The V gene is TRBV27, the J gene TRBJ2-3; possible D gene TRBD1, 6 bases. Germline CDR1 and CDR2: MNHEY and SMNVEV (reference sequence). The CDR3 totals 17 residues. CDR3 in amino acids: CASSWTLGTMGADKQYF. In nucleotides, the CDR3 is TGTGCCAGCAGTTGGACCCTCGGGACCATGGGGGCCGATAAGCAGTATTTT.

In this sample, this clonotype turned up a few times. V and J are TRBV9 and TRBJ1-2; D is perhaps TRBD1 (5 bases). CDR1 SGDLS and CDR2 YYNGEE come from the germline V gene. V dropped 0 bases and J dropped 0 bases, with 9 bases sitting between them. CDR3 length: 15 residues. This CDR3 is CASSVERQPNYGYTF. CDR3 sequence (DNA): TGTGCCAGCAGCGTAGAGCGACAGCCTAACTATGGCTACACCTTC. Full variable domain (outside the CDR3, taken from reference TRBV9 and TRBJ1-2): DSGVTQTPKHLITATGQRVTLRCSPRSGDLSVYWYQQSLDQGLQFLIQYYNGEERAKGNILERFSAQQFPDLHSELNLSSLELGDSALYFCASSVERQPNYGYTFGSGTRLTVV.

The chain has TRBV20-1 and TRBJ2-1; either TRBD1 or TRBD2 may supply D (5 bases each). The CDR3 consists of 15 residues. Trimming took off 1 base at V and 0 bases at J, with 10 bases between the two ends. The germline CDR1 and CDR2 sequences are DFQATT and SNEGSKA (reference sequence). CDR3 DNA sequence: TGCAGTGCTAGAGCCGGGACGGTCTCCTACAATGAGCAGTTCTTC. Amino acids: CSARAGTVSYNEQFF.

The genes are TRBV12-3 or TRBV12-4 and TRBJ2-1; 9 bases are a match to TRBD2. With 5 bases clipped from V and 8 bases from J, the junction kept 4 bases outside the gene matches. The CDR3 runs to 13 residues. CDR3 sequence: CASSGGRAYEQFF. CDR3 nucleotides: TGTGCCAGCAGTGGCGGGAGGGCCTATGAGCAGTTCTTC.

This clonotype has more than one count but fewer than ten. The chain recombines TRBV6-1 with TRBJ2-1; no definite D call. With 4 bases removed from V and 8 bases from J, the gap between germline ends came to 9 bases. This CDR3 is 12 amino acids long. Germline V gene sequence: CDR1 MNHNS, CDR2 SASEGT. CDR3 protein: CASSVDLDEQFF. The DNA of the CDR3 is TGTGCCAGCAGTGTGGATTTAGATGAGCAGTTCTTC.

The chain carries TRBV27 and TRBJ1-2, with a weak D call TRBD1 (5 bases). CDR1 is MNHEY, CDR2 SMNVEV, per germline (reference sequence). V was trimmed by 8 bases and J by 6 bases, leaving 13 bases between them. There are 12 residues in the CDR3. The CDR3 nucleotides are TGTGCCAGCCGTCCCCCGGGGGATGGCTACACCTTC. Translation: CASRPPGDGYTF.

In its sample, this clonotype was seen a few times. V and J are TRBV7-3 and TRBJ1-1, with 9 bases identical to TRBD1. The J segment lost 2 bases and the V segment lost 8 bases, leaving 3 bases of the junction unmatched. In germline, CDR1 is SGHTA, CDR2 FQGTGA. The CDR3 totals 13 residues. The CDR3 coding sequence is TGTGCCAGCGGAACAGGGGGCAACACTGAAGCTTTCTTT. Encoded protein: CASGTGGNTEAFF.

In its sample, this clonotype was seen once. The V and J genes are TRBV7-8 and TRBJ2-3; 7 positions match TRBD2. CDR1 is SGHVS and CDR2 is FQNEAQ in the germline V gene. This CDR3 is 14 amino acids long. Trimming at V came to 7 bases and at J to 2 bases, leaving 6 bases not matched to a gene. Here the CDR3 reads CASTKAGLTDTQYF. Here the CDR3 DNA reads TGTGCCAGCACCAAAGCGGGGCTCACAGATACGCAGTATTTT.

This clonotype was observed a few times. The chain has TRBV7-9 and TRBJ1-4; D possibly corresponds to TRBD1 (5 bases). The CDR3 has 15 residues. Per germline, CDR1 SEHNR and CDR2 FQNEAQ (reference sequence). Trimming stripped 5 bases from V and 2 bases from J, with 12 bases between. The DNA of the CDR3 is TGTGCCAGCAGCCCCGGGACGGTGACTAATGAAAAACTGTTTTTT. It codes for CASSPGTVTNEKLFF.

This chain joins TRBV7-2 and TRBJ1-5, with a possible D match to TRBD1 (6 bases). The CDR3 has 15 residues. V lost 9 bases to trimming and J lost 7 bases, with 22 bases between them. CDR1 is SGHTA, CDR2 FQGNSA, per germline. The CDR3 DNA follows: TGTGCCAGTGGGGGGGACAAGAACCCCGAGCAGCCCCAGCATTTT. Translating it yields CASGGDKNPEQPQHF.

The chain recombines TRBV7-6 with TRBJ2-5; TRBD1 agrees at 9 bases. Trimming at V came to 5 bases and at J to 11 bases, leaving 15 bases not matched to a gene. The CDR3 sequence is 15 residues long. Germline V CDR1 and CDR2: SGHVS, FNYEAQ. This CDR3 is CASSPKGTGFREQYF. The DNA of the CDR3 is TGTGCCAGCAGCCCTAAGGGGACAGGGTTTCGGGAGCAGTACTTC.

This chain uses TRBV20-1 with TRBJ2-1; 10 bases match TRBD2. Trimming at V came to 1 base and at J to 7 bases, leaving 7 bases not matched to a gene. Per the germline V gene, CDR1 is DFQATT and CDR2 is SNEGSKA (reference sequence). CDR3 size: 15 residues. The CDR3 loop reads CSARAELAGRNEQFF. The CDR3 DNA reads TGCAGTGCTAGAGCGGAACTAGCGGGACGGAATGAGCAGTTCTTC.

The chain joins TRBV7-3 to TRBJ1-1; D ambiguous. The ends were cut back, 6 bases at V and 6 bases at J, with 17 bases in the middle. This CDR3 has 14 residues. Per the germline V gene, CDR1 is SGHTA and CDR2 is FQGTGA. CDR3 sequence: CASSLHGDEAEAFF. CDR3 nucleotide sequence: TGTGCCAGCAGTCTTCATGGGGATGAGGCTGAAGCTTTCTTT.

This clonotype was counted a few times. This chain connects TRBV4-1 to TRBJ2-1, with unresolved D. V was shortened by 0 bases and J by 13 bases, with 28 bases between the two germline ends. From germline, CDR1 is MGHRA and CDR2 YSYEKL. This CDR3 is 18 amino acids long. CDR3 in amino acids: CASSQDSPAGQAQETQFF. The CDR3 DNA reads TGCGCCAGCAGCCAAGATTCCCCCGCCGGGCAGGCACAAGAGACCCAGTTCTTC.

The chain joins TRBV20-1 to TRBJ2-2, with TRBD2 matching over 7 bases. Germline V gene sequence: CDR1 DFQATT, CDR2 SNEGSKA (reference sequence). Germline trimming cut 5 bases from V and 4 bases from J; bases unmatched to any gene: 16. The CDR3 totals 17 residues. The CDR3 here is CSARRLAERGGTGELFF. In DNA form, the CDR3 reads TGCAGTGCTCGGAGGCTAGCGGAGAGAGGCGGCACCGGGGAGCTGTTTTTT.

The gene calls are TRBV12-5 and TRBJ2-1; 8 bases match TRBD2. J gave up 8 bases and V 4 bases, and 4 bases lay outside the gene matches. The CDR3 runs to 13 residues. The germline CDR1 and CDR2 sequences are LGHNT and FRNRAP. CDR3 bases: TGTGCTAGTGGTTGGACTAGCACCCATGAGCAGTTCTTC. Amino acid sequence: CASGWTSTHEQFF.

The chain has TRBV7-2 and TRBJ1-2; 9 nucleotides match TRBD1. There are 15 residues in the CDR3. The V gene's germline CDR1 is SGHTA and CDR2 FQGNSA. The V and J ends lost 5 bases and 4 bases, in that order; junction bases with no gene match: 8. CDR3 nucleotide sequence: TGTGCCAGCAGCCGCACAGGGGGCAATGGCTATGGCTACACCTTC. It specifies CASSRTGGNGYGYTF.

J is TRBJ1-5 and V is TRBV6-1; TRBD1 matches at 8 bases. V lost 6 bases and J lost 0; bases outside the gene matches: 7. This CDR3 has 16 residues. Germline-derived CDR1 and CDR2 are MNHNS and SASEGT. The CDR3 DNA sequence: TGTGCCAGCAGGAGAGGACAGGGCAATAGCAATCAGCCCCAGCATTTT. Protein sequence: CASRRGQGNSNQPQHF.

A few counts support this clonotype. The chain combines TRBV15 with TRBJ2-1; TRBD2 might be the D (6 bases). V dropped 5 bases and J dropped 5 bases, with 10 bases sitting between them. CDR3 length equals 13 residues. CDR1 is LNHNV, CDR2 YYDKDF, per germline (reference sequence). This chain's CDR3 is CATSSRLDNEQFF. CDR3 DNA: TGTGCCACCAGCTCGCGACTAGACAATGAGCAGTTCTTC. The full variable domain, completed using reference TRBV15 and TRBJ2-1, is DAMVIQNPRYQVTQFGKPVTLSCSQTLNHNVMYWYQQKSSQAPKLLFHYYDKDFNNEADTPDNFQSRRPNTSFCFLDIRSPGLGDTAMYLCATSSRLDNEQFFGPGTRLTVL.

The CDR3 coding sequence is TGTGCCACCAGCAGAGAAAGTCCGGGACAGGTTAACTACGAGCAGTACTTC. It codes for CATSRESPGQVNYEQYF. This chain connects TRBV15 to TRBJ2-7, with TRBD1 matching over 8 bases. V lost 0 bases, J lost 3 bases, and 10 bases stayed unmatched. Germline values: CDR1 LNHNV, CDR2 YYDKDF (reference sequence). This CDR3 is 17 amino acids long.